The T cell receptor beta chain under discussion was sequenced for a study of radiotherapy plus CTLA-4 blockade in lung cancer. Using immunoSEQ multiplex PCR, the repertoire was profiled, and TCRdb retains in-frame clones only, with some absent. The sample records tens of thousands of clones, around 87% being singletons. The CDR3 has 13 amino acids. Trimming stripped 0 bases from V and 4 bases from J, with 7 bases between. In germline, CDR1 is SGHRS, CDR2 YFSETQ. The TCR originated in a human donor with non-small cell lung cancer that progressed on radiotherapy plus ipilimumab. This specimen was peripheral blood, taken from a patient treated with radiotherapy plus ipilimumab. The chain joins TRBV5-1 to TRBJ1-1, with D unresolved. Written as DNA, the CDR3 is TGCGCCAGCAGCTTGGGACTCGGCACTGAAGCTTTCTTT. This translates into CASSLGLGTEAFF.